The clone carrying this TCR beta chain was counted a few times. The antigen remains undetermined. This entry is derived from a study of shared clonotypes between healthy human individuals. Study-wide background: Contributing individuals were two females and a few males aged 18 to 49. Broader study findings: Larger estimated richness was generally recorded for naive subsets relative to memory subsets.

Roughly 27,000 T cell genomes, or 200 to 250 ng DNA, went into the sorted-subset replicate PCRs. Clones were sequenced by immunoSEQ multiplex PCR, and TCRdb holds only the in-frame ones, with some missing. The repertoire consists of about 2.3 million clones, with more than 85% occurring once and the leading ten covering under 0.45%. Per germline, CDR1 MNHEY and CDR2 SMNVEV (reference sequence). This CDR3 is 15 amino acids long. V was clipped by 8 bases and J by 1 base, with 17 bases between them. What was sequenced was naive CD4+ T cells from PBMCs. Subset given: CD45RA+ positively selected. The chain combines TRBV27 with TRBJ1-1, with unresolved D. This TCR was recovered from a young man in good health. Some clones in this sample may be carry-over from other donors' samples. CDR3 bases: TGTGCCAGCCAGCTTTTCCCATACCGGAACACTGAAGCTTTCTTT. Translation gives CASQLFPYRNTEAFF.